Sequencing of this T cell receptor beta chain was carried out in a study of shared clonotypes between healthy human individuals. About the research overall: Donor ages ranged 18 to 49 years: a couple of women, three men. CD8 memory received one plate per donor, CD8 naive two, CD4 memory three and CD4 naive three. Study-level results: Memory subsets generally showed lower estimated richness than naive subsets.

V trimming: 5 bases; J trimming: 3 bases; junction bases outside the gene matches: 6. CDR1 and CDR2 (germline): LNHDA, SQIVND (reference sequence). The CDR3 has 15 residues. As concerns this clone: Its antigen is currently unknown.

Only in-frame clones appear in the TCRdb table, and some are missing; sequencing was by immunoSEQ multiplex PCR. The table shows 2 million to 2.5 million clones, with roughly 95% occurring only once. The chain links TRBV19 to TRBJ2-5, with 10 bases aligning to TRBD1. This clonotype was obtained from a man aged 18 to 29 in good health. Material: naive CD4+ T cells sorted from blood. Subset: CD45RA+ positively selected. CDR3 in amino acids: CASSGTGTGEETQYF. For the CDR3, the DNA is TGTGCCAGTAGTGGAACCGGGACAGGGGAAGAGACCCAGTACTTC.